The 6 T cell receptor beta chains in this list originate from one sample, sequenced in a study of shared clonotypes between healthy human individuals. The data were produced by immunoSEQ multiplex PCR, yet TCRdb's version contains in-frame clones alone and is incomplete. The table has approximately 500,000 clones, 90% to 96% seen once. Material: naive CD4+ T cells sorted from blood. The subset denotes: CD45RA+ positively selected. These receptors were collected from a woman aged 25 to 39 in good health.

The chain recombines TRBV6-5 with TRBJ2-7, with 11 nucleotides matching TRBD2. The germline V gene encodes CDR1 MNHEY and CDR2 SVGAGI. The CDR3 extends over 14 amino acids. The V and J ends lost 6 bases and 3 bases, in that order; junction bases with no gene match: 4. This chain's CDR3 is CASRLAGGYYEQYF. As DNA, the CDR3 is TGTGCCAGCAGATTAGCGGGAGGGTACTACGAGCAGTACTTC.

The chain uses TRBV18 and TRBJ2-5; a possible D gene is TRBD1 (6 bases). The CDR3 runs to 15 residues. V dropped 4 bases and J dropped 2 bases, with 14 bases sitting between them. Germline V gene sequence: CDR1 KGHSH, CDR2 LQKENI. The CDR3 region is CASSLDSGVQETQYF. The CDR3 bases are TGTGCCAGCTCACTGGACAGCGGAGTTCAAGAGACCCAGTACTTC.

J is TRBJ2-7 and V is TRBV5-5; 11 bases match TRBD2. The CDR3 is 15 residues long. V dropped 6 bases and J dropped 3; count of bases not matched to a gene: 8. The germline V gene encodes CDR1 SGHKS and CDR2 YYEKEE (reference sequence). CDR3 nucleotides: TGTGCCAGCACCCCCGGGACTAGCGGCTTCTACGAGCAGTACTTC. It translates to CASTPGTSGFYEQYF. Supplemented by reference TRBV5-5 and TRBJ2-7, the full variable domain reads DAGVTQSPTHLIKTRGQQVTLRCSPISGHKSVSWYQQVLGQGPQFIFQYYEKEERGRGNFPDRFSARQFPNYSSELNVNALLLGDSALYLCASTPGTSGFYEQYFGPGTRLTVT.

The V call is TRBV9, the J call TRBJ1-2; the match to TRBD1 covers 11 bases. V was pared by 3 bases and J by 8 bases, with 6 bases of the junction left unmatched. CDR3 length: 14 residues. CDR1 and CDR2 from the germline V gene are SGDLS and YYNGEE. CDR3 sequence: CASSAGQGAGGYTF. CDR3 sequence (DNA): TGTGCCAGCAGCGCCGGACAGGGGGCAGGGGGCTACACCTTC.

This clone occurred once. The chain recombines TRBV27 with TRBJ2-3; 14 bases are a match to TRBD2. Looked up from germline, CDR1 is MNHEY and CDR2 is SMNVEV (reference sequence). The CDR3 loop spans 15 amino acids. Unmatched junction bases numbered 2, after V lost 6 bases and J lost 3 bases. The CDR3 sequence is CASRRLAGGTDTQYF. For the CDR3, the DNA is TGTGCCAGCAGACGACTAGCGGGAGGGACAGATACGCAGTATTTT.

CDR3 loop: CASSYNPPGPWEKLFF. In nucleotides, the CDR3 is TGTGCCAGCAGTTACAATCCCCCGGGGCCCTGGGAAAAACTGTTTTTT. The chain recombines TRBV7-2 with TRBJ1-4; possibly TRBD1 for D (5 bases). This CDR3 spans 16 amino acids. The germline V gene has CDR1 SGHTA and CDR2 FQGNSA. V shed 6 bases and J shed 8 bases, with 22 bases lying between them.